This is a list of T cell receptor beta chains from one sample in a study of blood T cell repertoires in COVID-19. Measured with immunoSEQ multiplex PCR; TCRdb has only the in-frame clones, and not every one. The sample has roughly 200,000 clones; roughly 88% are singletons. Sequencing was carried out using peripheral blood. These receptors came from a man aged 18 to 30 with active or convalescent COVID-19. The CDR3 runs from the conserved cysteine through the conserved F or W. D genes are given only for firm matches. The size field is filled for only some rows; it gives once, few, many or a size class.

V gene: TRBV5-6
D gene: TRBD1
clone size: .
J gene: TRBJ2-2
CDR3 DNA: TGTGCCAGCAGCGAGGACAGGGGGCAAGCCCTCGGGGAGCTGTTTTTT
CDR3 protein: CASSEDRGQALGELFF

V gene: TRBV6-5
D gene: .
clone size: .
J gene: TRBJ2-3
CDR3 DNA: TGTGCCAGCAGTTCCGCTTTATTAGGTAGCGATACGCAGTATTTT
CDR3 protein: CASSSALLGSDTQYF

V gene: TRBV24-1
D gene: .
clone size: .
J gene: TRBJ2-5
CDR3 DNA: TGTGCCACCAGTGAACCGGGACTCCCGGTGGAGACCCAGTACTTC
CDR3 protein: CATSEPGLPVETQYF

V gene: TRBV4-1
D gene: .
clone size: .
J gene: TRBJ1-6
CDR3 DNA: TGCGCCAGCAGCCGCTTCAGCCGGACCCTCAGGCAGGGGTCGCATTCACCCCTCCACTTT
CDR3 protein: CASSRFSRTLRQGSHSPLHF

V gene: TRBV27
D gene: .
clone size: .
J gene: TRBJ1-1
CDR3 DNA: TGTGCCAGCTCCCGGGGAATCAGGGGTGACACTGAAGCTTTCTTT
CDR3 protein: CASSRGIRGDTEAFF

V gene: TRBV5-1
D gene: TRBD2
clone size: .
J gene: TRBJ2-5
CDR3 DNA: TGCGCCAGCAGCAGACGACTCGGGACTAGCCCGTTAAGTAGGGAGACCCAGTACTTC
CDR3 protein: CASSRRLGTSPLSRETQYF

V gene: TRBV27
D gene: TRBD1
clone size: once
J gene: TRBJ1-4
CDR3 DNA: TGTGCCAGCAGTTCTCCCCCGGGACAGGGGGCGCGATGGTTGTTTTTT
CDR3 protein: CASSSPPGQGARWLFF

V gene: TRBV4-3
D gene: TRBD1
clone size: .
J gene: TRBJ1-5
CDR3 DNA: TGCGCCAGCAGCCCGAGGGACAGTAATCAGCCCCAGCATTTT
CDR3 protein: CASSPRDSNQPQHF

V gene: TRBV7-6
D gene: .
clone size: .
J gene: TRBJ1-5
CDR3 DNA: TGTGCCAGCAGCTTAGGAGGGGGTGGGGATCAGCCCCAGCATTTT
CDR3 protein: CASSLGGGGDQPQHF

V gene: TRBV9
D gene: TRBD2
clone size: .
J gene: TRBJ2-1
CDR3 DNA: TGTGCCAGCAGACCTGGCTCTAGCGGGCGGAATGAGCAGTTCTTC
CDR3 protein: CASRPGSSGRNEQFF

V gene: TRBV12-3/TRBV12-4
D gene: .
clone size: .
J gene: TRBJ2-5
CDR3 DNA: TGTGCCAGCAGTATCTCGTTAATGGAGACCCAGTACTTC
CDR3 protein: CASSISLMETQYF

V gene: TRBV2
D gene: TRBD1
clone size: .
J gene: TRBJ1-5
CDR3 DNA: TGTGCCAGCAGTTCGGACAGGGGGCGTCAGCCCCAGCATTTT
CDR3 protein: CASSSDRGRQPQHF

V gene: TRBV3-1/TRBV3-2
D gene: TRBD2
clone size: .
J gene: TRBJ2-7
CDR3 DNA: TGTGCCAGCAGCCAAGGGTGGGACTATTACGAGCAGTACTTC
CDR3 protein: CASSQGWDYYEQYF

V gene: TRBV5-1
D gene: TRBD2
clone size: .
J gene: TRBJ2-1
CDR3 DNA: TGCGCCAGCAGCTTGGGACTAGCGGGGGGCAATGAGCAGTTCTTC
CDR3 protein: CASSLGLAGGNEQFF

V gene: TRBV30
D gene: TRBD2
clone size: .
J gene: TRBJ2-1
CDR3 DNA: TGTGCCTGGAGGGGCGGGAGTAACAGTGAGCAGTTCTTC
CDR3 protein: CAWRGGSNSEQFF

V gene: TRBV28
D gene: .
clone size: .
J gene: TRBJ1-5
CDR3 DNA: TGTGCCAGCAGCTCGGGGAATCAGCCCCAGCATTTT
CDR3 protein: CASSSGNQPQHF

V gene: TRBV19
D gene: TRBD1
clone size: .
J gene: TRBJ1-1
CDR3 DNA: TGTGCCAGTATTTTAATGGACAGGAAGAACACTGAAGCTTTCTTT
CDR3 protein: CASILMDRKNTEAFF

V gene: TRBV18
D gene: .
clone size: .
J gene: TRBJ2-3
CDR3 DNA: TGTGCCAGCTCATCCAGGACAGATACGCAGTATTTT
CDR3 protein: CASSSRTDTQYF

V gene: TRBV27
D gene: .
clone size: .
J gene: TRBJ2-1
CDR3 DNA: TGTGCCAGCAGTCCTACTAGCCCCCCCTACAATGAGCAGTTCTTC
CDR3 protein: CASSPTSPPYNEQFF

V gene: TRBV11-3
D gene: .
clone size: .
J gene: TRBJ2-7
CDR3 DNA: TGTGCCAGCAGCTTAAGGGCAGGGGATACCTACGAGCAGTACTTC
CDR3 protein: CASSLRAGDTYEQYF

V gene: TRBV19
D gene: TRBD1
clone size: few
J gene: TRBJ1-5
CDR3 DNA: TGTGCCAGTAGTATCGGGACAGCCCATCAGCCCCAGCATTTT
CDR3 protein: CASSIGTAHQPQHF

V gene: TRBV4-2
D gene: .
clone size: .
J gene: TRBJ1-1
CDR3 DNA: TGTGCCAGCAGCCAAGTGGCGCGGGGCGTGAACACTGAAGCTTTCTTT
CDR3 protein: CASSQVARGVNTEAFF

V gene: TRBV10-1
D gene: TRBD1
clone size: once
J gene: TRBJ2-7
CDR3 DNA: TGCGCCAGCACCACGACGACGGGACAGGGGGGCTGGTGGCAGTACTTC
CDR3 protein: CASTTTTGQGGWWQYF

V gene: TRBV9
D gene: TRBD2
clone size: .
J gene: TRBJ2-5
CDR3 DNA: TGTGCCAGCAGCGAGGGGAGGGACCAAGAGACCCAGTACTTC
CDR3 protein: CASSEGRDQETQYF

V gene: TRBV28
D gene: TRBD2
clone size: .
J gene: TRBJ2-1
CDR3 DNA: TGTGCCAGCAGTTTCTTCAGCGCTAGCGGGGGACGAAAGGGTAACTACAATGAGCAGTTCTTC
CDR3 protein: CASSFFSASGGRKGNYNEQFF

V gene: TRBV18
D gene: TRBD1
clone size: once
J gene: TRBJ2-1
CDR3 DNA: TGTGCCAGCTCACCCGGAACAGGGGAAAGGTTCGATGAGCAGTTCTTC
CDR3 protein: CASSPGTGERFDEQFF

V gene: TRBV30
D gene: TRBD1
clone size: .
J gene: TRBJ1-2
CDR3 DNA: TGTGCCTGGAGTGTTAGTCCAGGACAGGGATCCTATGGCTACACCTTC
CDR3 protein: CAWSVSPGQGSYGYTF

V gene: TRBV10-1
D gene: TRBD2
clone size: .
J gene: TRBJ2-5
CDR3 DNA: TGCGCCAGCAGAGCGGGACTGCAAGAGACCCAGTACTTC
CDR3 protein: CASRAGLQETQYF

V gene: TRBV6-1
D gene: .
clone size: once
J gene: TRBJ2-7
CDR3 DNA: TGTGCCAGCAGTGAAGTGGGCCTTGCCTACGAGCAGTACTTC
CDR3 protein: CASSEVGLAYEQYF

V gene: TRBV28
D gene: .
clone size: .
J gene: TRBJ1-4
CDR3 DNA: TGTGCCAGCAGTTGGACGACAGGAACTAATGAAAAACTGTTTTTT
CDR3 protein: CASSWTTGTNEKLFF

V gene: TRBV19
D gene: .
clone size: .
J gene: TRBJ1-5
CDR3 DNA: TGTGCCAGTAGTATCGAGGAGCCTAATCAGCCCCAGCATTTT
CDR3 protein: CASSIEEPNQPQHF

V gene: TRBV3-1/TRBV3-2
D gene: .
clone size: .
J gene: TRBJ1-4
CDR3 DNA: TGTGCCAGCAGCCAAGATCCGCAGGGGAATAATGAAAAACTGTTTTTT
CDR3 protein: CASSQDPQGNNEKLFF

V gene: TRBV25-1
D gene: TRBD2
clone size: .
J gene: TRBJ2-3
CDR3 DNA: TGTGCCACCACAAGGGAGGGGACAGATACGCAGTATTTT
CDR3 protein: CATTREGTDTQYF

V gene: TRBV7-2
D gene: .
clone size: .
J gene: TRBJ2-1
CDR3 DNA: TGTGCCAGCAGCGCCCGGGGTGATGAGCAGTTCTTC
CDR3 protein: CASSARGDEQFF

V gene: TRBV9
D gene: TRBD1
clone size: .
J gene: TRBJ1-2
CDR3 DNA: TGTGCCAGCAGCGCCCATACCGGGACAGGGCATGGCTACACCTTC
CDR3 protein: CASSAHTGTGHGYTF

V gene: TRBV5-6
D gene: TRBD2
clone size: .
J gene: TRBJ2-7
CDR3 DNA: TGTGCCAGCAGCTTGGGGACTAGCGGTTACGAGCAGTACTTC
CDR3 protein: CASSLGTSGYEQYF

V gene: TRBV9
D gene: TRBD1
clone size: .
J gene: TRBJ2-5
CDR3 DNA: TGTGCCAGCAGCATGGCTCTTAGTGCGAAACAGGGGGTTGGGACCCAGTACTTC
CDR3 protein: CASSMALSAKQGVGTQYF

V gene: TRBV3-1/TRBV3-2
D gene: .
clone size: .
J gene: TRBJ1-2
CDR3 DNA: TGTGCCAGCAGCCGCGAATTCCGAAGTGGGGCCGGCGGCTACACCTTC
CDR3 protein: CASSREFRSGAGGYTF

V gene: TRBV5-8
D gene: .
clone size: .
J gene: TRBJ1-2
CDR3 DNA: TGTGCCAGCAGCTTTGGGGGGGAGAGTGGCTACACCTTC
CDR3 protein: CASSFGGESGYTF

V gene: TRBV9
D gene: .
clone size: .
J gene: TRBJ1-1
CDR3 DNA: TGTGCCAGCAGCGTAGTTCAGGGGCGGGCTGAAGCTTTCTTT
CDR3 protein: CASSVVQGRAEAFF

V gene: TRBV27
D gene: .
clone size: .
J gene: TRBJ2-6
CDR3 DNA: TGTGCCAGCAGTTTGGGGTGGGAGAACAACGTCCTGACTTTC
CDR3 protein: CASSLGWENNVLTF

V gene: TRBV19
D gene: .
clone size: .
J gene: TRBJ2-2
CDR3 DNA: TGTGCCAGTAGTATACTTGAGTTATCCGGGGAGCTGTTTTTT
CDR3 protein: CASSILELSGELFF

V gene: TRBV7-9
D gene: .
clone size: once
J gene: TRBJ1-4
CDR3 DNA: TGTGCCAGCAGCGTCGGGTCGGGGGAAAAACTGTTTTTT
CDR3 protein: CASSVGSGEKLFF

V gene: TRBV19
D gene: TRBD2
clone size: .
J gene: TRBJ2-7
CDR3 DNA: TGTGCCAGTAGTATGCTAGCGGGAGGGGAAGAGCAGTACTTC
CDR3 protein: CASSMLAGGEEQYF

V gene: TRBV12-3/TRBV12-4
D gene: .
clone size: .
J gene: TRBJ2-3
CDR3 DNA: TGTGCCAGCAGCCCCTCGGATACGCAGTATTTT
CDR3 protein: CASSPSDTQYF